These T cell receptor beta chains were read from a single sample in a study of T cells after yellow fever vaccination. Via MiXCR, TCRdb re-called the 5' RACE reads, giving one row per CDR3 protein. The sample records a few hundred thousand distinct CDR3 sequences, over 3.5% being singletons. The sample was PBMCs, taken 5 days after the yellow fever booster vaccination. All receptors derive from a man younger than 30 who received the YFV17D yellow fever vaccine. The CDR3 runs from the conserved cysteine through the conserved F or W. Fields, in order: J gene, V gene, D gene, clone size, CDR3 DNA, CDR3 protein. The D gene is left open where the match is weak. Not every row has a clone size; where given, it reads once, few, many or a size class.

TRBJ1-2	TRBV5-1	TRBD1	few	TGCGCCAGCAGCCCTACGGGACAGGGTTATGGCTACACCTTC	CASSPTGQGYGYTF
TRBJ2-3	TRBV7-9	TRBD2	-	TGTGCCAGCAGCTCAAGACCCGGGACTAGCGAGGGGAGCACAGATACGCAGTATTTT	CASSSRPGTSEGSTDTQYF
TRBJ1-5	TRBV6-5	-	-	TGTGCCAGCAGTTACTCCGCGGTAGACAGTACTAATCAGCCCCAGCATTTT	CASSYSAVDSTNQPQHF
TRBJ1-2	TRBV4-1	-	-	TGCGCCAGCAGCCAACCTCGCGCGGGGGCGAGGTATGGCTACACCTTC	CASSQPRAGARYGYTF
TRBJ2-3	TRBV6-2/TRBV6-3	TRBD1	-	TGTGCCAGCAGCCACGGGACAGGCACAGATACGCAGTATTTT	CASSHGTGTDTQYF
TRBJ2-2	TRBV20-1	-	few	TGCAGTGCTAGAGATCAGAGGTCCGGGGAGCTGTTTTTT	CSARDQRSGELFF
TRBJ1-3	TRBV10-3	-	many	TGTGCCATCTATTCTGGAAACACCATATATTTT	CAIYSGNTIYF
TRBJ2-2	TRBV27	TRBD1	-	TGTGCCAGCAGTTGGGACAGACCGAACACCGGGGAGCTGTTTTTT	CASSWDRPNTGELFF
TRBJ2-5	TRBV15	TRBD2	many	TGTGCCACCAGCAGACGCCTCGTAGCGGGGGGTTCCCAAGAGACCCAGTACTTC	CATSRRLVAGGSQETQYF
TRBJ1-5	TRBV30	-	-	TGTGCCTGGAGTGGGACATTCAATCAGCCCCAGCATTTT	CAWSGTFNQPQHF
TRBJ1-5	TRBV29-1	-	-	TGCAGCGTTGTCGAACAGAGCAATCAGCCCCAGCATTTT	CSVVEQSNQPQHF
TRBJ2-1	TRBV3-1	-	-	TGTGCCAGCAGCCAAGATATTCGGGGGGCCTCCTACAATGAGCAGTTCTTC	CASSQDIRGASYNEQFF
TRBJ2-7	TRBV7-9	TRBD2	many	TGTGCCAGCGCCCTGGGACTAGAGTTTCAGCAGTACTTC	CASALGLEFQQYF
TRBJ2-1	TRBV5-1	-	-	TGCGCCAGCAGCCCCCGCATGGATGAGCAGTTCTTC	CASSPRMDEQFF
TRBJ1-2	TRBV9	-	few	TGTGCCAGCAGCGTAGACAGGGATGGCTACACCTTC	CASSVDRDGYTF
TRBJ1-1	TRBV9	TRBD1	many	TGTGCCAGCAGCGGAGACAGGGGCCCCTTCGCTGAAGCTTTCTTT	CASSGDRGPFAEAFF
TRBJ2-3	TRBV20-1	TRBD2	-	TGCAGTGCAAACCCCGGACTAGCGGGGGGATCCGATACGCAGTATTTT	CSANPGLAGGSDTQYF
TRBJ1-2	TRBV28	-	few	TGTGCCAGCAGCACGACAGCAACTAACTATGGCTACACCTTC	CASSTTATNYGYTF
TRBJ2-3	TRBV11-2	TRBD2	-	TGTGCCAGCAGCTTCGCCGGGACTAGAGGTGATACGCAGTATTTT	CASSFAGTRGDTQYF
TRBJ2-3	TRBV7-2	TRBD1	few	TGTGCCAGCAGCCGTCTACAGGGGTTTGATCCAGATACGCAGTATTTT	CASSRLQGFDPDTQYF
TRBJ2-1	TRBV7-2	TRBD2	few	TGTGCCAGCAGCGGTTGGACTAGCGGGGGGGACAATGAGCAGTTCTTC	CASSGWTSGGDNEQFF
TRBJ1-1	TRBV4-3	-	few	TGCGCCAGCAGCCAAGATCTCGCAGGCTACACTGAAGCTTTCTTT	CASSQDLAGYTEAFF
TRBJ2-3	TRBV20-1	TRBD2	few	TGCAGTGCTAGCAAGGGAGGGACGACAGATACGCAGTATTTT	CSASKGGTTDTQYF
TRBJ2-3	TRBV6-6	-	few	TGTGCCAGCAGTTACTCCGACCCCCCGTTCACGGATACGCAGTATTTT	CASSYSDPPFTDTQYF
TRBJ1-5	TRBV29-1	-	few	TGCAGCGTTGTAGGGGGGGCGTCTCAGCCCCAGCATTTT	CSVVGGASQPQHF
TRBJ2-6	TRBV18	-	-	TGTGCCAGCTCACCACCGAGCCATCAGGGGACTGGGGCCAACGTCCTGACTTTC	CASSPPSHQGTGANVLTF
TRBJ2-3	TRBV29-1	TRBD1	few	TGCAGCGTTGGGTGGGACAGGGGGCGAGATACGCAGTATTTT	CSVGWDRGRDTQYF
TRBJ1-5	TRBV6-6	-	few	TGTGCCAGCAGTTACTCGTCCGGAAATCAGCCCCAGCATTTT	CASSYSSGNQPQHF
TRBJ1-2	TRBV5-1	TRBD1	few	TGCGCCAGCAGCTTGGAAGGGGGCGCGGGCTACACCTTC	CASSLEGGAGYTF
TRBJ1-1	TRBV4-1	-	-	TGCGCCAGCAGGGCCCGAGGGGGAATGAACACTGAAGCTTTCTTT	CASRARGGMNTEAFF
TRBJ2-7	TRBV5-1	-	many	TGCGCCAGCAGGCGGGATGTTCTAGCCTACGAGCAGTACTTC	CASRRDVLAYEQYF
TRBJ2-1	TRBV5-4	-	few	TGTGCCAGCAGCATCAACAGGGCAGATGAGCAGTTCTTC	CASSINRADEQFF
TRBJ1-1	TRBV5-4	TRBD1	-	TGTGCCAGCAGCTGGAGGGACAGTGAAGCTTTCTTT	CASSWRDSEAFF
TRBJ2-5	TRBV20-1	-	many	TGCAGTGCCACACGACTAGAGGGGACGGAGACCCAGTACTTC	CSATRLEGTETQYF
TRBJ2-5	TRBV9	TRBD2	few	TGTGCCAGCAGCGTAGGGCGGGGGGCTATCAGTCAAGAGACCCAGTACTTC	CASSVGRGAISQETQYF
TRBJ2-5	TRBV6-2/TRBV6-3	-	-	TGTGCCAGCAGTTACTTCACCCGAGAGACCCAGTACTTC	CASSYFTRETQYF
TRBJ1-6	TRBV7-9	-	few	TGTGCCGGCAGCCCCCCTGGAGTGGGACATAATTCACCCCTCCACTTT	CAGSPPGVGHNSPLHF
TRBJ1-1	TRBV30	-	few	TGTGCCTGGACTAGAGGGCACGCCACTGAAGCTTTCTTT	CAWTRGHATEAFF
TRBJ2-1	TRBV6-6	TRBD1	few	TGTGCCAGCATTTTACGTGGGACAGAGGCCTACAATGAGCAGTTCTTC	CASILRGTEAYNEQFF
TRBJ1-4	TRBV15	-	-	TGTGCCACCAGCAGAGCGAACAGCAATGAAAAACTGTTTTTT	CATSRANSNEKLFF
TRBJ1-2	TRBV4-1	-	-	TGCGCCAGCAGCCAAGATTCGTCCTCGAATTATGGCTACACCTTC	CASSQDSSSNYGYTF
TRBJ2-3	TRBV11-2	TRBD2	-	TGTGCCAGCAGCTCCCGTCCCGGGGGGGGAGATACGCAGTATTTT	CASSSRPGGGDTQYF
TRBJ2-3	TRBV7-3	TRBD2	few	TGTGCCAGCAGCCGAGCGGGGGGCTTGACAGATACGCAGTATTTT	CASSRAGGLTDTQYF
TRBJ1-5	TRBV4-1	-	few	TGCGCCAGCAGCCAAGTAAGCAGAAACAATCAGCCCCAGCATTTT	CASSQVSRNNQPQHF
TRBJ1-2	TRBV2	-	-	TGTGCCAGCAGTCGGACAGCTTTAGCCTATGGCTACACCTTC	CASSRTALAYGYTF
TRBJ1-1	TRBV10-3	-	-	TGTGCCATCAGTGAGGACCCAGGGAGTGAAGCTTTCTTT	CAISEDPGSEAFF
TRBJ2-1	TRBV7-3	-	-	TGTGCCAGCAGCAATACTCCGGGGAGATACTACAATGAGCAGTTCTTC	CASSNTPGRYYNEQFF
TRBJ2-7	TRBV20-1	-	few	TGCAGTGCTAGAGATCGTGGTTGGACAGTATACGAGCAGTACTTC	CSARDRGWTVYEQYF
TRBJ2-3	TRBV20-1	-	many	TGCAGTGCTAGGGGGTGGCCAGATACGCAGTATTTT	CSARGWPDTQYF
TRBJ1-1	TRBV27	-	many	TGTGCCAGCAGTTTTATTGGGACTGAAGCTTTCTTT	CASSFIGTEAFF
TRBJ2-2	TRBV7-8	-	few	TGTGCCAGCAGCGACAACAGGGTGAACACCGGGGAGCTGTTTTTT	CASSDNRVNTGELFF
TRBJ2-1	TRBV6-2/TRBV6-3	-	-	TGTGCCAGCAGTCTAGGAAACTACAATGAGCAGTTCTTC	CASSLGNYNEQFF
TRBJ2-7	TRBV5-8	TRBD1	few	TGTGCCACCGACCCCGGGACAGGGGACCCCAGATTCGAGCAGTACTTC	CATDPGTGDPRFEQYF
TRBJ1-2	TRBV6-5	-	-	TGTGCCAGCAGTTACTCGAGACCGAATACTCAAACAGGGCGTGTAACGAGTGGCTACACCTTC	CASSYSRPNTQTGRVTSGYTF
TRBJ1-4	TRBV12-3/TRBV12-4	-	-	TGTGCCAGCAGTTCAGGTGAAGAAAAACTGTTTTTT	CASSSGEEKLFF